Detailed here is one T cell receptor (beta chain). The data were obtained in a study of shared clonotypes between healthy human individuals. Clones were read by immunoSEQ multiplex PCR, and TCRdb kept only the in-frame ones, dropping some. Among hundreds of thousands of clones listed, around three quarters were seen once. Sequencing input: PBMCs. The origin of this receptor is a middle-aged woman in good health. Some clones in this sample may be carry-over from other donors' samples.

For the CDR3, the DNA is TGTGCCTGGAGTAAGGGGGCCACTAGCGTACCCACAGATACGCAGTATTTT. Translation gives CAWSKGATSVPTDTQYF. The chain links TRBV30 to TRBJ2-3, with D perhaps matching TRBD1 or TRBD2 (7 bases each). V was clipped by 2 bases and J by 2 bases, with 20 bases between them. Germline CDR1 is GTSNPN and CDR2 is SVGIG (reference sequence). This CDR3 spans 17 amino acids.